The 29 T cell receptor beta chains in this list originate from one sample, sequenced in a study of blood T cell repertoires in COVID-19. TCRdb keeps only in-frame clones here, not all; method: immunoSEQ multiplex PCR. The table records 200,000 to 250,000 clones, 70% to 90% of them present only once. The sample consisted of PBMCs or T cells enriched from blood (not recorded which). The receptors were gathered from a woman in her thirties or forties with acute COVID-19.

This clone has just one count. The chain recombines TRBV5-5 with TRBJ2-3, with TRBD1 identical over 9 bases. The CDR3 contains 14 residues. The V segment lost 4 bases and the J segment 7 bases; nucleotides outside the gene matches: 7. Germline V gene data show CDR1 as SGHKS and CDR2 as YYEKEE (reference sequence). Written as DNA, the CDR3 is TGTGCCAGCAGCCCGGGGACAGGGCTGAATACGCAGTATTTT. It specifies CASSPGTGLNTQYF.

The CDR3: CASRLGTGPEKLFF. The DNA for the CDR3 is TGTGCCAGCCGCCTCGGGACAGGACCTGAAAAACTGTTTTTT. This chain links TRBV5-6 with TRBJ1-4, with 8 positions matching TRBD1. CDR3 size: 14 residues. In germline, CDR1 is SGHDT, CDR2 YYEEEE. The V segment lost 7 bases and the J segment 7 bases; nucleotides outside the gene matches: 9.

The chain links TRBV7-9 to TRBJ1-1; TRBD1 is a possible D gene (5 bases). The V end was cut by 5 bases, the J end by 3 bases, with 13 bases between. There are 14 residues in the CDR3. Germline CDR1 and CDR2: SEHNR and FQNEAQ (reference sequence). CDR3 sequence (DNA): TGTGCCAGCAGCCGCAGGGAGGGGTACACTGAAGCTTTCTTT. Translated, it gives CASSRREGYTEAFF.

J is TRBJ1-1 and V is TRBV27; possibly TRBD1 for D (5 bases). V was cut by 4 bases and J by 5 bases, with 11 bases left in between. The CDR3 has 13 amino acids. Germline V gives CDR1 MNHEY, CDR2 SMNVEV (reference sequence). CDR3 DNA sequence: TGTGCCAGCAGTTCCCGTGGGGGGACTGAAGCTTTCTTT. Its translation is CASSSRGGTEAFF.

CDR3 sequence reads: CASRLGNTIYF. The CDR3 coding sequence is TGTGCCAGCAGACTCGGAAACACCATATATTTT. This chain uses TRBV6-5 with TRBJ1-3; D gene uncertain. The CDR3 length is 11 residues. Germline lookup yields CDR1 MNHEY and CDR2 SVGAGI. The germline V and J ends were trimmed by 6 bases and 4 bases, with 4 bases remaining between them.

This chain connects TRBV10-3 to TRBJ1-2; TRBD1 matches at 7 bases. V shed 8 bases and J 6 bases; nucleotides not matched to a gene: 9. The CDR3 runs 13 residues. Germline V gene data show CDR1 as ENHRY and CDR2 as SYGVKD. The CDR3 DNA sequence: TGTGCCATCGGAGTGGCCAGGGGGGATGGCTACACCTTC. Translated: CAIGVARGDGYTF.

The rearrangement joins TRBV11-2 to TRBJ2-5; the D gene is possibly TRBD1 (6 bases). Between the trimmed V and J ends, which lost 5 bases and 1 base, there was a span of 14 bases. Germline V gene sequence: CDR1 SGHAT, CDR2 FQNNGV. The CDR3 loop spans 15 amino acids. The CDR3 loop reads CASSLQGMVQETQYF. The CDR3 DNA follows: TGTGCCAGCAGCCTACAGGGCATGGTCCAAGAGACCCAGTACTTC.

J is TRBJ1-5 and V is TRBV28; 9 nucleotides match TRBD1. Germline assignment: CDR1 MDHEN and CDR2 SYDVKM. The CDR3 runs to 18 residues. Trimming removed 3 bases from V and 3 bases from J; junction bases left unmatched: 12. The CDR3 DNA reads TGTGCCAGCAGTTTCAACCCCCGGGACAGGGCCGTCAATCAGCCCCAGCATTTT. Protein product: CASSFNPRDRAVNQPQHF.

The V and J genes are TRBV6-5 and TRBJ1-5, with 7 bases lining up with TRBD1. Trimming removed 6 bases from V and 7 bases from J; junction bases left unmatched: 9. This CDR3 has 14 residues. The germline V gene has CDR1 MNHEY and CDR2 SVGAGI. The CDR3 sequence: CASSSGGGWQPQHF. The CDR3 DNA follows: TGTGCCAGCAGCTCTGGAGGGGGCTGGCAGCCCCAGCATTTT.

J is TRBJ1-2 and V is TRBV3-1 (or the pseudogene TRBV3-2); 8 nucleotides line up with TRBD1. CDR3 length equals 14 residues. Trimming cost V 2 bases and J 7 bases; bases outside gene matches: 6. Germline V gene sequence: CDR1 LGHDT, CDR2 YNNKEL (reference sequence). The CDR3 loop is CASSQNRGDGGYTF. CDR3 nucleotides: TGTGCCAGCAGCCAAAACAGGGGGGACGGTGGCTACACCTTC.

The CDR3 bases are TGTGCCAGCAGCTTTGGCCAGCGGAACAACAATGAGCAGTTCTTC. Its protein is CASSFGQRNNNEQFF. The rearrangement links TRBV5-4 to TRBJ2-1, with D perhaps TRBD2 (5 bases). From germline, CDR1 is SGHNT and CDR2 YYREEE (reference sequence). The length of the CDR3 is 15 residues. Trimming stripped 2 bases from V and 5 bases from J, with 14 bases between.

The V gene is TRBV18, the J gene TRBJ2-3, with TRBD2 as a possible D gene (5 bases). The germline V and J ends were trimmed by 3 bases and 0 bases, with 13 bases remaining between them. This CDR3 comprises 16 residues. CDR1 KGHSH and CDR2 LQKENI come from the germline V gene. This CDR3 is CASSPGNRLSTDTQYF. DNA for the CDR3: TGTGCCAGCTCACCCGGGAACCGACTTAGCACAGATACGCAGTATTTT.

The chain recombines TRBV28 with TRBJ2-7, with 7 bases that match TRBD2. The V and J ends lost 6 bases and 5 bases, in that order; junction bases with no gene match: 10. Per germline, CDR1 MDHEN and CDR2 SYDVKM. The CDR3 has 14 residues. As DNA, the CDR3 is TGTGCCAGCAGCGCCGCCCGGGAGGTTAACGAGCAGTACTTC. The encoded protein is CASSAAREVNEQYF.

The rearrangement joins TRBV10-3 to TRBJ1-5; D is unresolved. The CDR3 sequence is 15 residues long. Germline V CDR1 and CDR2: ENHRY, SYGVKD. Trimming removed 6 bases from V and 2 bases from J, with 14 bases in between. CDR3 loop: CAISGSPDGNQPQHF. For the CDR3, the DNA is TGTGCCATCAGCGGGTCCCCTGACGGCAATCAGCCCCAGCATTTT.

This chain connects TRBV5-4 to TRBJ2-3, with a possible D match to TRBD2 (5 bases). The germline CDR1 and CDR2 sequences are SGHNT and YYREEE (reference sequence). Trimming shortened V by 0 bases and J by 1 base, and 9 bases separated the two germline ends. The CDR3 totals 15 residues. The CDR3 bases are TGTGCCAGCAGCTTGGATCGGCGGGGCACAGATACGCAGTATTTT. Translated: CASSLDRRGTDTQYF. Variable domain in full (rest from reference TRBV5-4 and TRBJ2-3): ETGVTQSPTHLIKTRGQQVTLRCSSQSGHNTVSWYQQALGQGPQFIFQYYREEENGRGNFPPRFSGLQFPNYSSELNVNALELDDSALYLCASSLDRRGTDTQYFGPGTRLTVL.

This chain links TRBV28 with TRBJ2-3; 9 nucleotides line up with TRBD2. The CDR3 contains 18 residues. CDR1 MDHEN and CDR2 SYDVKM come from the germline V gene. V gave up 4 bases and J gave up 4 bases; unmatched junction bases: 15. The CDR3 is CASSSRRGSGRPADTQYF. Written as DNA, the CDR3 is TGTGCCAGCAGTTCACGTCGGGGTAGCGGGAGACCAGCAGATACGCAGTATTTT.

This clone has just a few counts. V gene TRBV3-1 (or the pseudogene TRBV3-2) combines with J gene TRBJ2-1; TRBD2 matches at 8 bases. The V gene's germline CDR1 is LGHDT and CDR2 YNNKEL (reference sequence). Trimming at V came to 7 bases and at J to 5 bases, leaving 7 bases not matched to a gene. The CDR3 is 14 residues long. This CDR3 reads CASTAVAGHNEQFF. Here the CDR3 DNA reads TGTGCCAGCACCGCAGTAGCGGGGCACAATGAGCAGTTCTTC.

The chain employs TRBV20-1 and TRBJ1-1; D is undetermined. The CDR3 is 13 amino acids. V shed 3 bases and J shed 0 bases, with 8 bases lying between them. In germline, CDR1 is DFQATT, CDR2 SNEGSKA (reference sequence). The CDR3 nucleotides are TGCAGTGCTAGTGTTACAGTGAACACTGAAGCTTTCTTT. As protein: CSASVTVNTEAFF.

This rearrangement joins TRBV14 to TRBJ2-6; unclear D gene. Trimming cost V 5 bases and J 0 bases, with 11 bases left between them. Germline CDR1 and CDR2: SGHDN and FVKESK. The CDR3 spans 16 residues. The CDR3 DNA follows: TGTGCCAGCAGCAGGCGACTTGACTCTGGGGCCAACGTCCTGACTTTC. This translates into CASSRRLDSGANVLTF.

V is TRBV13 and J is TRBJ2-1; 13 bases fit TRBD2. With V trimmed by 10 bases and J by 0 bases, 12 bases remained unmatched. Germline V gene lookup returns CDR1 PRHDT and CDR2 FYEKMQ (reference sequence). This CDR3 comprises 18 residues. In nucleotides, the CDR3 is TGTGCCACCTCCCTGGGACTAGCGGGGTTAAGCTCCTACAATGAGCAGTTCTTC. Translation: CATSLGLAGLSSYNEQFF. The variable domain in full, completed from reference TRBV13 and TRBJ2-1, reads AAGVIQSPRHLIKEKRETATLKCYPIPRHDTVYWYQQGPGQDPQFLISFYEKMQSDKGSIPDRFSAQQFSDYHSELNMSSLELGDSALYFCATSLGLAGLSSYNEQFFGPGTRLTVL.

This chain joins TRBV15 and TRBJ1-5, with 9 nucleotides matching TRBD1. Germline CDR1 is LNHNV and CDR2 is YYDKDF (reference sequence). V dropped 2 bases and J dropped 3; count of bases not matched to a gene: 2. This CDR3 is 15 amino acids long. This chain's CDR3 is CATSRTGGFNQPQHF. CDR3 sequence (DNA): TGTGCCACCAGCAGAACAGGGGGCTTCAATCAGCCCCAGCATTTT.

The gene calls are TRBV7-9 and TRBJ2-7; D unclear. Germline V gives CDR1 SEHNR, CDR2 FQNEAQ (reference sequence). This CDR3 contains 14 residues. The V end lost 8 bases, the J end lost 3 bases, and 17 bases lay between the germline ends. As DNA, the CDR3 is TGTGCCAGCTCCCCATTCCGAGATTACTACGAGCAGTACTTC. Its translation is CASSPFRDYYEQYF.

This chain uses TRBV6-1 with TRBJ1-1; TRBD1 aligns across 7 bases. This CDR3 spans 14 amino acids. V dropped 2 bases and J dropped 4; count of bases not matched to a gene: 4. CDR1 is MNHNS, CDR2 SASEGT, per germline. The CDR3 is CASSERGPVTEAFF. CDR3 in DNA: TGTGCCAGCAGTGAAAGGGGGCCCGTCACTGAAGCTTTCTTT.

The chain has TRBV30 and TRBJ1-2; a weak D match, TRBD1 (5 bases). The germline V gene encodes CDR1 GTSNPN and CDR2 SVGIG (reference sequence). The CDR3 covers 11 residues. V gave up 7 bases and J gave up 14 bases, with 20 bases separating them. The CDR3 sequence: CASVLGAASTF. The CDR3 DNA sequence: TGTGCCTCGGTCCTAGGGGCCGCATCGACCTTC.

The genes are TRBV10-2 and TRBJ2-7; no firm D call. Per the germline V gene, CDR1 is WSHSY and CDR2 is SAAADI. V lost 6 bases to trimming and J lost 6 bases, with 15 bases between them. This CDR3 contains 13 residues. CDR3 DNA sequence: TGCGCCAGCAGCAGAGGCGAGGTAGGCGAGCAGTACTTC. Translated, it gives CASSRGEVGEQYF.

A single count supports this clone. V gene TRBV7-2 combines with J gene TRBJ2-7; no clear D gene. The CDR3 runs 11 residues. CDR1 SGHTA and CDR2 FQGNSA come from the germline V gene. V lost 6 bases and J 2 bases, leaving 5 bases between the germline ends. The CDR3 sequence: CASSLTYEQYF. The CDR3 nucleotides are TGTGCCAGCAGTCTTACCTACGAGCAGTACTTC.

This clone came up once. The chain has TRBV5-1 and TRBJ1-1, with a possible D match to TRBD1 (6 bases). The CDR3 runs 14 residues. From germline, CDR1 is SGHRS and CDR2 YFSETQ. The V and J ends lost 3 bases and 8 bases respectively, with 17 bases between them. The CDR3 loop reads CASSWSGAPGEAFF. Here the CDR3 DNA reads TGCGCCAGCAGCTGGTCAGGGGCCCCGGGCGAAGCTTTCTTT.

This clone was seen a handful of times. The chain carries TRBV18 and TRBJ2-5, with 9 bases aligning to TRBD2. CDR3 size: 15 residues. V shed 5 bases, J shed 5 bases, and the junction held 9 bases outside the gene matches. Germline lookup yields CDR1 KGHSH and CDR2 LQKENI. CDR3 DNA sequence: TGTGCCAGCTCATCGATTAGCGGGGGCGGCGAGACCCAGTACTTC. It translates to CASSSISGGGETQYF.

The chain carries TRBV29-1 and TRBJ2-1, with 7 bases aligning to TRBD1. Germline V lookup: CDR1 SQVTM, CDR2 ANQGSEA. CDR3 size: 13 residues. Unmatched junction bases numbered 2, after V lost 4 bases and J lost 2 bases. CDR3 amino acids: CSVGDSAYNEQFF. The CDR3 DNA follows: TGCAGCGTTGGGGACAGCGCCTACAATGAGCAGTTCTTC.